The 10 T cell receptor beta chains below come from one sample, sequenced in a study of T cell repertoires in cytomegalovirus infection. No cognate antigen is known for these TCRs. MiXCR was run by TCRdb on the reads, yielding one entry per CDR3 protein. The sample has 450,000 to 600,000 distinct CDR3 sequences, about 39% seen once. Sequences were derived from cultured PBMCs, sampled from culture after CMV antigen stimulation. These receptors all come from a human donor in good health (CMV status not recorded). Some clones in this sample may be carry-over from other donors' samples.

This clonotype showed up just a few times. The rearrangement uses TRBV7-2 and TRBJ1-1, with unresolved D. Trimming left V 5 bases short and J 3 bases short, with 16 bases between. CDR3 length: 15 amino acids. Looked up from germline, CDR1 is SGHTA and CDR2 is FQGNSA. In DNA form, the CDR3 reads TGTGCCAGCAGCCTACTAGCTCCAGGTTACACTGAAGCTTTCTTT. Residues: CASSLLAPGYTEAFF.

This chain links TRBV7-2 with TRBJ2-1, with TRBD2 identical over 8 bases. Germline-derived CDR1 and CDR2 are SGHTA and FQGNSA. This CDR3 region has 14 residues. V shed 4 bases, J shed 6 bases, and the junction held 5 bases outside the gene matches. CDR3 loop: CASSSGLAVNEQFF. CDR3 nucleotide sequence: TGTGCCAGCAGCTCCGGACTAGCAGTCAATGAGCAGTTCTTC.

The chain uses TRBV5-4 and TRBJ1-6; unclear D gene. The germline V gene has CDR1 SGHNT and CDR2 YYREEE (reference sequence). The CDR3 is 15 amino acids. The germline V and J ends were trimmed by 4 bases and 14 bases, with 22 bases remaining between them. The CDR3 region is CASSTTTAPRVALHF. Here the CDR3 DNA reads TGTGCCAGCAGCACTACGACGGCCCCCAGAGTGGCCCTCCACTTT.

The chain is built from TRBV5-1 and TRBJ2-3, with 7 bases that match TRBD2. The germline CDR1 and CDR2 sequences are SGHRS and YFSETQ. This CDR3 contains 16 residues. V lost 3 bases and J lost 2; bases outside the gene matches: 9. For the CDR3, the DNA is TGCGCCAGCAGCTGGCGGGAGAGATTTTCCACAGATACGCAGTATTTT. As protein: CASSWRERFSTDTQYF.

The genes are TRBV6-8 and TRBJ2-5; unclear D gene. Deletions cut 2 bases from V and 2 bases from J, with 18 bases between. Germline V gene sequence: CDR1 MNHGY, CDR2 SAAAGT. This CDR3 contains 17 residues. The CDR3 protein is CASSYRVPSLVQETQYF. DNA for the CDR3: TGTGCCAGCAGTTACCGGGTACCCAGTCTAGTTCAAGAGACCCAGTACTTC.

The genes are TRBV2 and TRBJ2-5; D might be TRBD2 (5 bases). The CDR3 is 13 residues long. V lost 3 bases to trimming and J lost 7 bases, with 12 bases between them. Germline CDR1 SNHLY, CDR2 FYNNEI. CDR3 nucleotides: TGTGCCAGCAGTGAGGACTCCCCGGGGACCCAGTACTTC. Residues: CASSEDSPGTQYF.

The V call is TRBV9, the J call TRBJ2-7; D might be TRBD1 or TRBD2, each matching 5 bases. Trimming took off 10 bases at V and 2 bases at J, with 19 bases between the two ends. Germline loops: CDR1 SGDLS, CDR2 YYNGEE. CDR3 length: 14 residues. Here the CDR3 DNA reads TGTGCCTCGGCCCCCCGGGACGGACCCTACGAGCAGTACTTC. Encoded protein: CASAPRDGPYEQYF.

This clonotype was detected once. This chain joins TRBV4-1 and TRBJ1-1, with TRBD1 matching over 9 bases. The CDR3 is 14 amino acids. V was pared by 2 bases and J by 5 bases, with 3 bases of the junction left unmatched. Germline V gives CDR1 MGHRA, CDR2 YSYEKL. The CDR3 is CASSQSTGGTEAFF. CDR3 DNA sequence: TGCGCCAGCAGCCAATCGACAGGGGGAACTGAAGCTTTCTTT.

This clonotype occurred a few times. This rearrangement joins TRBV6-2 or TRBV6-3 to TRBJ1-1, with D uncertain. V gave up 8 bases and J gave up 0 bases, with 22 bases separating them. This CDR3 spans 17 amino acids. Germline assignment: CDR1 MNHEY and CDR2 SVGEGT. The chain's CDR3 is CASRLHGSRTMNTEAFF. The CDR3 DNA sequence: TGTGCCAGCCGTTTACATGGGAGTCGGACCATGAACACTGAAGCTTTCTTT.

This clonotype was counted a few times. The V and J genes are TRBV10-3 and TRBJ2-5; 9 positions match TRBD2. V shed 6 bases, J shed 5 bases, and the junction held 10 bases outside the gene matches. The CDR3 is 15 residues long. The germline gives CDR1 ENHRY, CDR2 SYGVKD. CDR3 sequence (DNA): TGTGCCATCAGACAGACTAGCGGAGGGGGTGAGACCCAGTACTTC. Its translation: CAIRQTSGGGETQYF.